This T cell receptor beta chain is from a study of T cell repertoires in cytomegalovirus infection. Study-level information: Evidence of both CMV infection and a matching HLA type came from public TCR beta signatures.

This CDR3 contains 17 residues. The V gene's germline CDR1 is SGHDT and CDR2 YYEEEE. The V end lost 0 bases, the J end lost 3 bases, and 16 bases lay between the germline ends. This clonotype was observed at least ten times. TCRdb re-called the reads with MiXCR, one entry per CDR3 protein. The profile shows roughly 230,000 distinct CDR3 sequences, roughly 6.5% of them singletons. The receptor was isolated from a human donor in good health (CMV status not recorded). Some clones in this sample may be carry-over from other donors' samples. The chain combines TRBV5-6 with TRBJ1-5; no clear D. The sequenced sample was PBMCs. CDR3 protein: CASSLGGSSVSNQPQHF. DNA for the CDR3: TGTGCCAGCAGCTTGGGAGGGTCATCGGTTTCCAATCAGCCCCAGCATTTT.